This T cell receptor beta chain was observed in a study of shared clonotypes between healthy human individuals. Source study methods: With immunoSEQ giving junction-only sequences and no quality scores, filtering differed. TCRdb's table, derived via immunoSEQ multiplex PCR, lists solely in-frame clones and lacks some. D and trimming were read from the DNA, whereas the V and J calls and clone size are those reported in that table. The sample holds more than 2 million clones; 80% to 95% are singletons and the top ten take around 1.7%. Naive-designated CD8 cells lacked CD45RO, were positively enriched for CCR7, and omitted terminally differentiated effector memory CD45RA+ cells. CDR3 length equals 18 residues. Germline values: CDR1 MGHRA, CDR2 YSYEKL. V lost 1 base to trimming and J lost 7 bases; unmatched junction nucleotides: 14. Concerning this clone itself: Its antigen remains unidentified.

Findings and limits, study-wide: Naive subsets tended to show greater estimated richness than memory subsets. Clonotypes that were shared across four donors made up about 5.1% of naive CD4 clonotypes.

What was sequenced was naive CD8+ T cells from PBMCs. The J gene is TRBJ2-1, the V gene TRBV4-1, with TRBD2 matching over 9 bases. The source is a man younger than 35 in good health. Some clones in this sample may be carry-over from other donors' samples. CDR3 loop: CASSQAPAGSGSENEQFF. The DNA of the CDR3 is TGCGCCAGCAGCCAAGCCCCCGCCGGTAGCGGGAGTGAGAATGAGCAGTTCTTC.